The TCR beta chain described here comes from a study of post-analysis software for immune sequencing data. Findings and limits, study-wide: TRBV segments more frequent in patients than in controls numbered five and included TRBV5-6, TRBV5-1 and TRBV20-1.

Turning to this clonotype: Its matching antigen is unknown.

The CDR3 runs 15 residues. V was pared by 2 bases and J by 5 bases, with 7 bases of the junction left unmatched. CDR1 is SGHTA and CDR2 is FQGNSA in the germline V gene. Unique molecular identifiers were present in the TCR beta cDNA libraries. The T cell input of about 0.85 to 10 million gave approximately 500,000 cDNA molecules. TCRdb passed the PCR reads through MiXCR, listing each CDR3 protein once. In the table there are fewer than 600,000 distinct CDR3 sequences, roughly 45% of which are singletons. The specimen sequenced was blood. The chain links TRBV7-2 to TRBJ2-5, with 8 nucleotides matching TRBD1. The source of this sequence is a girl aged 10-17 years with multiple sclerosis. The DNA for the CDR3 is TGTGCCAGCAGCTTAACTTCAGGGGGCCGGGAGACCCAGTACTTC. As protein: CASSLTSGGRETQYF.